Presented here are 20 T cell receptor beta chains from one specimen sequenced in a study of naive and memory T cell subsets. Both TRBC1 and TRBC2 were covered by a beta constant-region primer of two equimolar oligonucleotides. The ligated cDNA underwent four PCR rounds using SP2 and nested alpha and beta constant-region primers. TCRdb recomputed calls from the UMI-ligation and nested PCR reads with MiXCR, one row per CDR3 protein. The profile shows 80,000 or so distinct CDR3 sequences, about 10% of them singletons. Specimen: naive CD8+ T cells from blood. Receptor source: a human donor in good health.

The genes are TRBV12-5 and TRBJ2-1; D possibly corresponds to TRBD2 (6 bases). V lost 6 bases, J lost 5 bases, and 14 bases lay in between. The CDR3 consists of 14 residues. CDR1 and CDR2 (germline): LGHNT, FRNRAP. The CDR3 is CASGPGGSNNEQFF. CDR3 DNA: TGTGCTAGTGGGCCTGGAGGGAGTAACAATGAGCAGTTCTTC.

There are many counts of this clonotype. The V call is TRBV28, the J call TRBJ2-1, with 14 bases aligning to TRBD2. The CDR3 consists of 15 residues. Trimming removed 7 bases from V and 7 bases from J; junction bases left unmatched: 6. Germline CDR1 reads MDHEN; CDR2 reads SYDVKM. The CDR3 is CASKSGTSGSNEQFF. CDR3 nucleotides: TGTGCCAGCAAATCCGGGACTAGCGGGAGTAATGAGCAGTTCTTC.

This clonotype occurred many times. This sequence joins TRBV27 and TRBJ2-3; TRBD1 agrees at 8 bases. In germline, CDR1 is MNHEY, CDR2 SMNVEV (reference sequence). The CDR3 consists of 16 residues. V lost 3 bases and J lost 4; bases outside the gene matches: 9. The CDR3 protein is CASSLMTGAWADTQYF. The CDR3 DNA is TGTGCCAGCAGTTTGATGACAGGGGCCTGGGCAGATACGCAGTATTTT.

This clonotype was detected only a few times. V is TRBV9 and J is TRBJ1-1, with a weak D call TRBD1 (5 bases). The CDR3 has 15 amino acids. The germline V gene has CDR1 SGDLS and CDR2 YYNGEE. Trimming pared 5 bases from V and 5 bases from J, leaving 19 bases between. The CDR3 sequence: CASSFPGGAKTEAFF. Written as DNA, the CDR3 is TGTGCCAGCAGTTTCCCAGGAGGGGCAAAGACTGAAGCTTTCTTT.

There are many counts of this clonotype. The rearrangement uses TRBV6-1 and TRBJ1-3; a weak D match, TRBD1 (5 bases). Germline CDR1 and CDR2: MNHNS and SASEGT. The CDR3 contains 17 residues. The V gene lost 2 bases and the J gene lost 2 bases, with 16 bases spanning the gap. The CDR3 bases are TGTGCCAGCAGTGAAAACAGGATTGCGACGGCTGGAAACACCATATATTTT. Translating gives CASSENRIATAGNTIYF.

This clonotype was picked up many times. The rearrangement links TRBV4-3 to TRBJ2-1; D remains ambiguous. This CDR3 is built from 14 residues. Germline CDR1 reads LGHNA; CDR2 reads YSLEER. The V end was cut by 0 bases, the J end by 2 bases, with 5 bases between. The CDR3 DNA follows: TGCGCCAGCAGCCAAGATGCACCCTACAATGAGCAGTTCTTC. It encodes CASSQDAPYNEQFF.

The rearrangement links TRBV29-1 to TRBJ2-1; weak D call: TRBD1 (6 bases). Trimming pared 4 bases from V and 3 bases from J, leaving 13 bases between. CDR3 size: 14 residues. The germline V gene encodes CDR1 SQVTM and CDR2 ANQGSEA. CDR3 in amino acids: CSVVRGKHYNEQFF. Here the CDR3 DNA reads TGCAGCGTTGTAAGGGGGAAGCACTACAATGAGCAGTTCTTC.

This clonotype came up a few times. The chain combines TRBV4-2 with TRBJ2-2; TRBD1 matches 12 bases. V shed 0 bases and J 7 bases; nucleotides not matched to a gene: 6. This CDR3 is built from 17 residues. Germline CDR1 is LGHNA and CDR2 is YNFKEQ. The CDR3 is CASSQDSGQGAGGELFF. In nucleotides, the CDR3 is TGTGCCAGCAGCCAAGACTCGGGACAGGGGGCCGGCGGGGAGCTGTTTTTT.

The gene calls are TRBV19 and TRBJ2-1, with 7 bases identical to TRBD2. V gave up 0 bases and J gave up 5 bases; unmatched junction bases: 7. The germline V gene has CDR1 LNHDA and CDR2 SQIVND (reference sequence). The CDR3 covers 16 residues. In nucleotides, the CDR3 is TGTGCCAGTAGTATAGAGGGGGGGGGACTAAACAATGAGCAGTTCTTC. Translated: CASSIEGGGLNNEQFF. Looking up the rest from reference TRBV19 and TRBJ2-1 gives the full variable domain: DGGITQSPKYLFRKEGQNVTLSCEQNLNHDAMYWYRQDPGQGLRLIYYSQIVNDFQKGDIAEGYSVSREKKESFPLTVTSAQKNPTAFYLCASSIEGGGLNNEQFFGPGTRLTVL.

This clonotype has only a few counts. This chain links TRBV19 with TRBJ1-4; no definite D call. Germline V CDR1 and CDR2: LNHDA, SQIVND (reference sequence). Deletions cut 2 bases from V and 0 bases from J, with 7 bases between. This CDR3 contains 15 residues. Written as DNA, the CDR3 is TGTGCCAGTAGTATATTCAAAGCAACTAATGAAAAACTGTTTTTT. It codes for CASSIFKATNEKLFF.

This clonotype was seen only a few times. The chain couples TRBV29-1 to TRBJ2-3, with 10 nucleotides matching TRBD2. With 6 bases clipped from V and 5 bases from J, the junction kept 5 bases outside the gene matches. The CDR3 is 13 residues long. CDR1 is SQVTM, CDR2 ANQGSEA, per germline. The CDR3 bases are TGCAGCGTAGCGGGAGGGCGTGTAGATACGCAGTATTTT. Amino acid sequence: CSVAGGRVDTQYF.

The sample holds many counts of this clonotype. The rearrangement links TRBV29-1 to TRBJ2-3; TRBD2 matches at 10 bases. The V gene's germline CDR1 is SQVTM and CDR2 ANQGSEA. CDR3 length: 15 amino acids. V lost 4 bases to trimming and J lost 3 bases; unmatched junction nucleotides: 7. In DNA form, the CDR3 reads TGCAGCGTTGTCGCTAGCGGGAGTCTAACAGATACGCAGTATTTT. It encodes CSVVASGSLTDTQYF.

The chain couples TRBV6-6 to TRBJ2-5, with 8 bases matching TRBD1. Trimming took 5 bases from V and 5 from J; bases not matched to a gene: 7. Germline CDR1 is MNHNY and CDR2 is SVGAGI (reference sequence). The CDR3 runs to 14 residues. The CDR3 DNA sequence: TGTGCCAGCAGTGCCGGACAGGGCCGGGAGACCCAGTACTTC. Translation gives CASSAGQGRETQYF.

This clonotype was observed at least ten times. The chain uses TRBV5-6 and TRBJ2-5, with D maybe TRBD1 (6 bases). The ends were cut back, 0 bases at V and 4 bases at J, with 7 bases in the middle. From germline, CDR1 is SGHDT and CDR2 YYEEEE. CDR3 length: 13 residues. This chain's CDR3 is CASSLGRGETQYF. The DNA for the CDR3 is TGTGCCAGCAGCTTGGGCAGGGGAGAGACCCAGTACTTC.

This clonotype has only a few counts. The chain links TRBV7-9 to TRBJ1-6, with D tentatively TRBD1 (5 bases). CDR1 is SEHNR and CDR2 is FQNEAQ in the germline V gene (reference sequence). The CDR3 is 20 residues long. Trimming left V 3 bases short and J 0 bases short, with 21 bases between. CDR3 loop: CASSFRPLGAPSSYNSPLHF. In DNA, the CDR3 is TGTGCCAGCAGCTTTAGGCCCCTTGGGGCCCCGAGCTCCTATAATTCACCCCTCCACTTT.

This clonotype was recorded a few times. V gene TRBV13 combines with J gene TRBJ2-7; 10 bases map to TRBD2. This CDR3 is built from 15 residues. After removal of 2 bases from V and 3 bases from J, the junction contained 4 bases not matched to a gene. Germline values: CDR1 PRHDT, CDR2 FYEKMQ (reference sequence). The CDR3 nucleotides are TGTGCCAGCAGCTTAAAAGCGGGAGGGCACTACGAGCAGTACTTC. This sequence encodes CASSLKAGGHYEQYF.

This clonotype was counted many times. The rearrangement joins TRBV6-6 to TRBJ2-3; 7 bases align to TRBD1. This CDR3 has 15 residues. CDR1 is MNHNY, CDR2 SVGAGI, per germline (reference sequence). V shed 9 bases and J 0 bases; nucleotides not matched to a gene: 9. CDR3 in amino acids: CASGSSDRSTDTQYF. CDR3 coding DNA: TGTGCCAGTGGAAGTTCGGACAGGAGCACAGATACGCAGTATTTT.

This clonotype was counted between two and nine times. The genes are TRBV10-3 and TRBJ1-2; no clear D. This CDR3 contains 12 residues. Germline CDR1 reads ENHRY; CDR2 reads SYGVKD. Trimming shortened V by 8 bases and J by 2 bases, and 9 bases separated the two germline ends. The CDR3 here is CAISRQNYGYTF. The CDR3, as DNA: TGTGCCATCTCCCGGCAGAACTATGGCTACACCTTC.

This clonotype was counted only a few times. The chain joins TRBV2 to TRBJ2-5; TRBD2 aligns across 9 bases. V was clipped by 4 bases and J by 4 bases; unmatched bases: 7. CDR3 length equals 15 residues. The germline V gene encodes CDR1 SNHLY and CDR2 FYNNEI. CDR3 amino acids: CASSASTAGGETQYF. The CDR3 bases are TGTGCCAGCAGTGCCTCTACAGCGGGAGGAGAGACCCAGTACTTC.

This clonotype was recorded at least ten times. The J gene is TRBJ2-1, the V gene TRBV6-4, with a weak D call TRBD2 (6 bases). Trimming left V 3 bases short and J 6 bases short, with 9 bases between. The germline gives CDR1 MRHNA, CDR2 SNTAGT. The CDR3 contains 13 residues. CDR3 bases: TGTGCCAGCAGTGAAGTGGGGGGCAATGAGCAGTTCTTC. Its translation: CASSEVGGNEQFF.